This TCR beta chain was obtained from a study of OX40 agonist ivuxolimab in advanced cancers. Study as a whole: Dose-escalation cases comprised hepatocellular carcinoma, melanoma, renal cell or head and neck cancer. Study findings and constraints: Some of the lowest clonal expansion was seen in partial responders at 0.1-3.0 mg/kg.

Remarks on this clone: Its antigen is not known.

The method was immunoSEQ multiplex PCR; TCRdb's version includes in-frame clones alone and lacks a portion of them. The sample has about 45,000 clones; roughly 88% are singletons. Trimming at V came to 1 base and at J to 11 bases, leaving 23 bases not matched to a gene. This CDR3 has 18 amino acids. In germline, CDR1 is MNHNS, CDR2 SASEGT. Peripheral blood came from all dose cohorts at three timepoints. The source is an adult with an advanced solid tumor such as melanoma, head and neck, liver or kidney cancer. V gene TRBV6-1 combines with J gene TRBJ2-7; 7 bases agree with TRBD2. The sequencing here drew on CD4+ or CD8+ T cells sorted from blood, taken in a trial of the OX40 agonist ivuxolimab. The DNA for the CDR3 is TGTGCCAGCAGTGAAGAAGACTATATTAACTGGGAGGGTGAGAGGAAGTACTTC. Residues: CASSEEDYINWEGERKYF.